The following is a T cell receptor beta chain sequence with its context. At one end, the junction sequence differs from germline, possibly due to a read error. TCRdb analysed the RACE reads with MiXCR anew, one entry per CDR3 protein. The repertoire includes 40,000 to 45,000 distinct CDR3 sequences, 8.9% of them detected once, and 15% sits in the top ten. The sample is drawn from a study of human T cells and chemical hapten exposure. This CDR3 region has 16 residues. CDR1 and CDR2 (germline): SGHTA, FQGNSA. Stated time point: patch test 2, 6 weeks after DPC sensitization. As for treatment: therapeutic diphenylcyclopropenone sensitization with weekly scalp DPC.

The rearrangement uses TRBV7-2 and TRBJ2-2, with 11 positions matching TRBD1. This material consisted of whole blood, taken in connection with sensitization to the hapten diphenylcyclopropenone (DPC). This receptor was taken from a woman between 40 and 55 years old with alopecia areata. Some clones in this sample may be carry-over from other donors' samples. The CDR3 region has the DNA TGTGCCAGCGGACAGGGGGCCAGAACGAACACCGGGAAGCTGTTTTTT. Translated: CASGQGARTNTGKLFF.